A single sample gave rise to the 15 T cell receptor beta chains below, sequenced in a study of CD8 T cells in ankylosing spondylitis (dated by TCRdb to 2015 to 2018). The antigens these receptors bind are not known. The library relied on 5' RACE. Sequenced using an Illumina HiSeq 2500. The public sequencing data were trimmed at Q25 with fastp and processed into clonotypes with MiXCR by TCRdb, which kept only in-frame beta chains. Each CDR3 protein gets just one entry, which takes the most common genes and DNA from the rows behind it. The sample table holds approximately 220,000 distinct CDR3 sequences, of which about 16% were seen once. Together, the top ten hold approximately 40% of the sample. On the study overall, not on this receptor specifically: A TCR beta motif made up of several highly homologous amino acid variants appeared to be characteristic of blood from ankylosing spondylitis patients.

The sequenced material came from blood, either unsorted or a sorted T cell fraction (not recorded which). The receptors come from a male donor with ankylosing spondylitis.

The rearrangement links TRBV27 to TRBJ1-5, with TRBD1 matching 7 bases. V lost 5 bases and J lost 6; bases outside the gene matches: 4. Germline V gives CDR1 MNHEY, CDR2 SMNVEV (reference sequence). The CDR3 consists of 13 residues. CDR3 nucleotides: TGTGCCAGCAGTCCGAGGGGGCTTCAGCCCCAGCATTTT. Its translation is CASSPRGLQPQHF.

The chain carries TRBV30 and TRBJ1-1; D uncertain. Germline values: CDR1 GTSNPN, CDR2 SVGIG (reference sequence). The V end was cut by 3 bases, the J end by 3 bases, with 8 bases between. The CDR3 is 12 amino acids. The CDR3 DNA is TGTGCCTGGAGCGACCGGTACACTGAAGCTTTCTTT. Amino acids: CAWSDRYTEAFF. The entire variable domain, with the rest obtained from reference TRBV30 and TRBJ1-1, is as follows: SQTIHQWPATLVQPVGSPLSLECTVEGTSNPNLYWYRQAAGRGLQLLFYSVGIGQISSEVPQNLSASRPQDRQFILSSKKLLLSDSGFYLCAWSDRYTEAFFGQGTRLTVV.

The chain joins TRBV27 to TRBJ2-7; 7 bases line up with TRBD1. The germline gives CDR1 MNHEY, CDR2 SMNVEV (reference sequence). Trimming removed 10 bases from V and 3 bases from J; junction bases left unmatched: 9. This CDR3 contains 13 residues. In DNA, the CDR3 is TGTGCCAACCTCGGGACAGCGAGCTACGAGCAGTACTTC. This translates into CANLGTASYEQYF.

This clonotype appeared many times. The chain links TRBV12-3 or TRBV12-4 to TRBJ2-5, with D tentatively TRBD2 (6 bases). The V gene lost 2 bases and the J gene lost 5 bases, with 12 bases spanning the gap. The CDR3 is 14 residues long. CDR3 loop: CASSLTLASETQYF. As DNA, the CDR3 is TGTGCCAGCAGTTTAACGCTAGCGTCGGAGACCCAGTACTTC.

V gene TRBV7-8 combines with J gene TRBJ2-4; possible D gene TRBD1, 6 bases. Per the germline V gene, CDR1 is SGHVS and CDR2 is FQNEAQ. V was shortened by 3 bases and J by 1 base, with 10 bases between the two germline ends. The CDR3 extends over 15 amino acids. The CDR3 region is CASSFSGEAKNIQYF. In DNA form, the CDR3 reads TGTGCCAGCAGCTTCTCAGGGGAGGCCAAAAACATTCAGTACTTC.

This clonotype was detected only a few times. The chain links TRBV19 to TRBJ2-3; D ambiguous. Germline V CDR1 and CDR2: LNHDA, SQIVND (reference sequence). V gave up 3 bases and J gave up 2 bases, with 0 bases separating them. The CDR3 spans 11 residues. This CDR3 reads CASSITDTQYF. The CDR3, as DNA: TGTGCCAGTAGTATCACAGATACGCAGTATTTT. The full variable domain, its missing parts supplied by reference TRBV19 and TRBJ2-3, is DGGITQSPKYLFRKEGQNVTLSCEQNLNHDAMYWYRQDPGQGLRLIYYSQIVNDFQKGDIAEGYSVSREKKESFPLTVTSAQKNPTAFYLCASSITDTQYFGPGTRLTVL.

This clonotype was detected ten times or more. V is TRBV25-1 and J is TRBJ2-7; 7 bases fit TRBD1. V trimming: 3 bases; J trimming: 1 base; junction bases outside the gene matches: 3. This CDR3 comprises 14 residues. CDR1 is MGHDK and CDR2 is SYGVNS in the germline V gene. CDR3 region: CASSDPTGSYEQYF. The CDR3 nucleotides are TGTGCCAGCAGTGACCCGACAGGGTCCTACGAGCAGTACTTC.

This chain joins TRBV2 and TRBJ2-3, with unresolved D. The V end was cut by 3 bases, the J end by 3 bases, with 16 bases between. The germline gives CDR1 SNHLY, CDR2 FYNNEI. The CDR3 spans 16 residues. This chain's CDR3 is CASSDPYLVGTDTQYF. The CDR3, as DNA: TGTGCCAGCAGTGACCCCTATCTGGTTGGGACAGATACGCAGTATTTT.

As DNA, the CDR3 is TGTGCCAGCAGCTTAGGGGGGCTAGCGGACACCTACGAGCAGTACTTC. It yields the protein CASSLGGLADTYEQYF. The rearrangement uses TRBV7-2 and TRBJ2-7; the D gene is possibly TRBD2 (7 bases). Between the trimmed V and J ends, which lost 1 base and 2 bases, there was a span of 15 bases. This CDR3 spans 16 amino acids. CDR1 is SGHTA, CDR2 FQGNSA, per germline.

This clonotype showed up just a few times. The chain employs TRBV2 and TRBJ1-1, with 9 bases matching TRBD1. Germline values: CDR1 SNHLY, CDR2 FYNNEI. This CDR3 region has 12 residues. Trimming took 11 bases from V and 5 from J; bases not matched to a gene: 6. The CDR3 bases are TGTGCCGGGGGACAGGGTATTACTGAAGCTTTCTTT. Translation gives CAGGQGITEAFF.

The rearrangement joins TRBV12-3 or TRBV12-4 to TRBJ2-2, with 7 nucleotides matching TRBD2. CDR3 size: 16 residues. Trimming at V came to 4 bases and at J to 4 bases, leaving 9 bases not matched to a gene. Written as DNA, the CDR3 is TGTGCCAGCAGTTCGCGACTAACGGGGGGCACCGGGGAGCTGTTTTTT. It encodes CASSSRLTGGTGELFF.

CDR3 sequence (DNA): TGCAGCGTTTTGGTGGCAGAGAAAAATGAGCAGTTCTTC. This encodes CSVLVAEKNEQFF. The rearrangement links TRBV29-1 to TRBJ2-1; D gene uncertain. V lost 5 bases and J lost 7, with 15 bases in between. This CDR3 spans 13 amino acids. Germline-derived CDR1 and CDR2 are SQVTM and ANQGSEA.

This clonotype was detected ten times or more. The chain is built from TRBV4-3 and TRBJ2-3, with 7 nucleotides matching TRBD2. The CDR3 covers 16 residues. Germline lookup yields CDR1 LGHNA and CDR2 YSLEER. Trimming removed 1 base from V and 2 bases from J; junction bases left unmatched: 6. In nucleotides, the CDR3 is TGCGCCAGCAGCCAAGGCCCTAGCGGACCCACAGATACGCAGTATTTT. Residues: CASSQGPSGPTDTQYF.

This clonotype was counted ten times or more. CDR3 in amino acids: CASSQDSGGETGELFF. DNA of the CDR3: TGTGCCAGCAGCCAAGATTCTGGGGGCGAAACCGGGGAGCTGTTTTTT. V is TRBV4-2 and J is TRBJ2-2; D possibly corresponds to TRBD1 (6 bases). Germline V CDR1 and CDR2: LGHNA, YNFKEQ. The V end was cut by 0 bases, the J end by 5 bases, with 13 bases between. This CDR3 is built from 16 residues.

The chain carries TRBV4-1 and TRBJ2-7, with TRBD1 matching over 8 bases. Germline V gene sequence: CDR1 MGHRA, CDR2 YSYEKL. This CDR3 spans 19 amino acids. The ends lost 3 bases at V and 0 bases at J; junction bases unmatched: 16. In nucleotides, the CDR3 is TGCGCCAGCAGCCACTCGGACAGGGACGGGACCTCCAGCTCCTACGAGCAGTACTTC. Translated: CASSHSDRDGTSSSYEQYF.